These T cell receptor beta chains were read from a single sample in a study of T cells in Graves' hyperthyroidism and ophthalmopathy. MiXCR, applied by TCRdb to the multiplex PCR reads, yields one record per CDR3 protein. Seen here are 480,000 or so distinct CDR3 sequences, 40% to 50% observed once, and the top ten hold about two fifths. Sequenced: peripheral blood or thyroid tissue (not recorded which). These receptors were taken from an adult woman with Graves' disease, either hyperthyroidism or ophthalmopathy (not recorded which). CDR3s include the opening cysteine and the closing phenylalanine or tryptophan. A D gene is named only where the DNA matches it firmly. Size is stated for part of the rows, as once, few or many counts, or as a class when the clone is expanded.

J gene: TRBJ1-1; V gene: TRBV6-1; clone size: many; D gene: NA; CDR3 DNA: TGTGCCAGCAGTGCGAACCAGGGCGGGAGCACTGAAGCTTTCTTT; CDR3 protein: CASSANQGGSTEAFF
J gene: TRBJ1-1; V gene: TRBV4-2; clone size: many; D gene: NA; CDR3 DNA: TGTGCCAGCAGTGGCGGACAGATCTCCGAGGCTTTCTTT; CDR3 protein: CASSGGQISEAFF
J gene: TRBJ2-1; V gene: TRBV7-6; clone size: NA; D gene: NA; CDR3 DNA: TGTGCCAGCAGCACGGACCCATACAATGAGCAGTTCTTC; CDR3 protein: CASSTDPYNEQFF
J gene: TRBJ2-7; V gene: TRBV6-1; clone size: NA; D gene: NA; CDR3 DNA: TGTGCCAGCGAACAAGCGGCGGTGGCCTATGCCTACGAGCAGTACTTC; CDR3 protein: CASEQAAVAYAYEQYF
J gene: TRBJ1-6; V gene: TRBV13; clone size: NA; D gene: NA; CDR3 DNA: TGTACCAGCAGTTTCAGGGTCCCCTGGCCCCTCCACTTT; CDR3 protein: CTSSFRVPWPLHF
J gene: TRBJ2-5; V gene: TRBV12-3/TRBV12-4; clone size: many; D gene: TRBD2; CDR3 DNA: TGTGCCAGCAGCCCTAGCCTACTAGCGGGAGGAGGGAGTGAGACCCAGTACTTC; CDR3 protein: CASSPSLLAGGGSETQYF
J gene: TRBJ2-5; V gene: TRBV6-6; clone size: many; D gene: NA; CDR3 DNA: TGTGCCGGGGGTAGGGGGACCCAAGAGACCCAGTACTTC; CDR3 protein: CAGGRGTQETQYF
J gene: TRBJ2-2; V gene: TRBV10-3; clone size: once; D gene: TRBD1; CDR3 DNA: TGTGCCATCAGGGGAGGACAGGGATACACCGGGGAGCTGTTTTTT; CDR3 protein: CAIRGGQGYTGELFF
J gene: TRBJ1-2; V gene: TRBV20-1; clone size: NA; D gene: TRBD1; CDR3 DNA: TGCAGTGCCCTGAACCGACAGGGGCCTTATGGCTACACCTTC; CDR3 protein: CSALNRQGPYGYTF
J gene: TRBJ2-7; V gene: TRBV29-1; clone size: NA; D gene: TRBD1; CDR3 DNA: TGCAGCGCAAAATCACAGGGGTGGTACGAGCAGTACTTC; CDR3 protein: CSAKSQGWYEQYF
J gene: TRBJ2-7; V gene: TRBV12-3/TRBV12-4; clone size: NA; D gene: TRBD1; CDR3 DNA: TGTGCCAGCAGTCGACAGGGCCAGACTTACGAGCAGTACTTC; CDR3 protein: CASSRQGQTYEQYF
J gene: TRBJ2-6; V gene: TRBV19; clone size: few; D gene: NA; CDR3 DNA: TGTGCCAGTAGGGGGGCCAACGTCCTGACTTTC; CDR3 protein: CASRGANVLTF
J gene: TRBJ2-5; V gene: TRBV28; clone size: many; D gene: NA; CDR3 DNA: TGTGCCAGCGTGAGCGGTCAAGAGACCCAGTACTTC; CDR3 protein: CASVSGQETQYF
J gene: TRBJ2-7; V gene: TRBV7-8; clone size: NA; D gene: TRBD2; CDR3 DNA: TGTGCCAGCAGGCATGGACTAGCGGGTCCCTACGAGCAGTACTTC; CDR3 protein: CASRHGLAGPYEQYF
J gene: TRBJ1-2; V gene: TRBV5-1; clone size: NA; D gene: TRBD1; CDR3 DNA: TGCGCCAGCAGCCCAGGGGACAGGGGCTATGGCTACACCTTC; CDR3 protein: CASSPGDRGYGYTF
J gene: TRBJ2-3; V gene: TRBV24-1; clone size: NA; D gene: TRBD2; CDR3 DNA: TGTGCCACCAGTGATCCGGAATTAGCGGGAGGGCCCCATACGCAGTATTTT; CDR3 protein: CATSDPELAGGPHTQYF
J gene: TRBJ1-3; V gene: TRBV24-1; clone size: NA; D gene: NA; CDR3 DNA: TGTGCCACCAGTGACCCGGGGACCTCTGGAAACACCATATATTTT; CDR3 protein: CATSDPGTSGNTIYF
J gene: TRBJ1-2; V gene: TRBV5-1; clone size: NA; D gene: NA; CDR3 DNA: TGCGCCAGCAGACCAGGACAGAACGGAAACTATGGCTACACCTTC; CDR3 protein: CASRPGQNGNYGYTF
J gene: TRBJ1-5; V gene: TRBV7-2; clone size: NA; D gene: NA; CDR3 DNA: TGTGCCAGCAGCTTAGCGCCAGACAGCTATCAGCCCCAGCATTTT; CDR3 protein: CASSLAPDSYQPQHF
J gene: TRBJ2-5; V gene: TRBV7-9; clone size: NA; D gene: NA; CDR3 DNA: TGTGCCAGCAGCTTCCCCGGCCAACCGGCCCAGTACTTC; CDR3 protein: CASSFPGQPAQYF
J gene: TRBJ1-5; V gene: TRBV2; clone size: NA; D gene: NA; CDR3 DNA: TGTGCCAGCAACAGCAACCAGGAGCCCCAGCATTTT; CDR3 protein: CASNSNQEPQHF
J gene: TRBJ2-5; V gene: TRBV7-9; clone size: NA; D gene: TRBD2; CDR3 DNA: TGTGCCAGCATAGCCAGGGGGACTAGCGGGATTGAGACCCAGTACTTC; CDR3 protein: CASIARGTSGIETQYF
J gene: TRBJ1-1; V gene: TRBV12-3/TRBV12-4; clone size: many; D gene: NA; CDR3 DNA: TGTGCCAGCAGTTCCGTATTGAACACTGAAGCTTTCTTT; CDR3 protein: CASSSVLNTEAFF
J gene: TRBJ2-1; V gene: TRBV6-4; clone size: NA; D gene: NA; CDR3 DNA: TGTGCCAGCACGGGTCACTACAATGAGCAGTTCTTC; CDR3 protein: CASTGHYNEQFF
J gene: TRBJ2-5; V gene: TRBV7-6; clone size: many; D gene: NA; CDR3 DNA: TGTGCCAGCAGCTTAGGACAGTACCAAGAGACCCAGTACTTC; CDR3 protein: CASSLGQYQETQYF
J gene: TRBJ2-6; V gene: TRBV6-2/TRBV6-3; clone size: many; D gene: TRBD2; CDR3 DNA: TGTGCCAGCACGGGCGGGAGTAGCTCTGGGGCCAACGTCCTGACTTTC; CDR3 protein: CASTGGSSSGANVLTF
J gene: TRBJ1-2; V gene: TRBV7-2; clone size: NA; D gene: TRBD1; CDR3 DNA: TGTGCCAGCAGCTCTTGGACAGGGGGGAGGAGCGGCTACACCTTC; CDR3 protein: CASSSWTGGRSGYTF
J gene: TRBJ1-2; V gene: TRBV28; clone size: NA; D gene: TRBD1; CDR3 DNA: TGTGCCAGCAGCCGGGACAGGTGGCGAACTTACTATGGCTACACCTTC; CDR3 protein: CASSRDRWRTYYGYTF
J gene: TRBJ1-1; V gene: TRBV29-1; clone size: NA; D gene: NA; CDR3 DNA: TGCAGCGTCGCGGGACAACAGAACACTGAAGCTTTCTTT; CDR3 protein: CSVAGQQNTEAFF
J gene: TRBJ1-1; V gene: TRBV7-2; clone size: NA; D gene: TRBD1; CDR3 DNA: TGTGCCAGCAGCGCCGACAGGGGTCACACTGAAGCTTTCTTT; CDR3 protein: CASSADRGHTEAFF
J gene: TRBJ2-7; V gene: TRBV20-1; clone size: many; D gene: NA; CDR3 DNA: TGCAGTGCTAGTCTGGGACGGAACTACGAGCAGTACTTC; CDR3 protein: CSASLGRNYEQYF
J gene: TRBJ1-1; V gene: TRBV10-3; clone size: NA; D gene: NA; CDR3 DNA: TGTGCCATCAGCCCGCAGGGACCTGGAGGGGCTGAAGCTTTCTTT; CDR3 protein: CAISPQGPGGAEAFF
J gene: TRBJ2-5; V gene: TRBV7-9; clone size: few; D gene: TRBD2; CDR3 DNA: TGTGCCAGCAGCCCCCCTTCGGGAGGGGGACACCAACAAGAGACCCAGTACTTC; CDR3 protein: CASSPPSGGGHQQETQYF
J gene: TRBJ1-2; V gene: TRBV12-3/TRBV12-4; clone size: NA; D gene: NA; CDR3 DNA: TGTGCCAGCACCCCATCCGTAGAGAGCTATGGCTACACCTTC; CDR3 protein: CASTPSVESYGYTF
J gene: TRBJ2-2; V gene: TRBV12-3/TRBV12-4; clone size: many; D gene: NA; CDR3 DNA: TGTGCCACCTCCGCCCAGCAGGGGCGTACCGGGGAGCTGTTTTTT; CDR3 protein: CATSAQQGRTGELFF
J gene: TRBJ2-2; V gene: TRBV24-1; clone size: NA; D gene: NA; CDR3 DNA: TGTGCCACCAGTGGAGGAGGTAGCACCGGGGAGCTGTTTTTT; CDR3 protein: CATSGGGSTGELFF
J gene: TRBJ1-5; V gene: TRBV9; clone size: many; D gene: NA; CDR3 DNA: TGTGCCAGCAGCGTGGAAGATAGCAATCAGCCCCAGCATTTT; CDR3 protein: CASSVEDSNQPQHF
J gene: TRBJ1-5; V gene: TRBV7-2; clone size: NA; D gene: NA; CDR3 DNA: TGTGCCAGCAGCTCCCACATGGGTGGCAATCAGCCCCAGCATTTT; CDR3 protein: CASSSHMGGNQPQHF
J gene: TRBJ1-2; V gene: TRBV19; clone size: NA; D gene: TRBD1; CDR3 DNA: TGTGCCAGTAGTATTTCGGGACAGGGGTACGGCTACACCTTC; CDR3 protein: CASSISGQGYGYTF
J gene: TRBJ1-2; V gene: TRBV7-9; clone size: NA; D gene: NA; CDR3 DNA: TGTGCCGCAGATACCGGGACACCGATCTATGGCTACACCTTC; CDR3 protein: CAADTGTPIYGYTF
J gene: TRBJ1-6; V gene: TRBV10-3; clone size: NA; D gene: TRBD1; CDR3 DNA: TGTGCCATCACCAGGGGGACAGGGGAACCCCTCCACTTT; CDR3 protein: CAITRGTGEPLHF
J gene: TRBJ1-1; V gene: TRBV6-5; clone size: NA; D gene: NA; CDR3 DNA: TGTGCCAGCAGTGCTAGAGATCCGGGTAACACTGAAGCTTTCTTT; CDR3 protein: CASSARDPGNTEAFF
J gene: TRBJ2-6; V gene: TRBV2; clone size: NA; D gene: NA; CDR3 DNA: TGTGCCAGCAGTAGACAGTGGAACTCTGGGGCCAACGTCCTGACTTTC; CDR3 protein: CASSRQWNSGANVLTF
J gene: TRBJ1-1; V gene: TRBV19; clone size: many; D gene: NA; CDR3 DNA: TGTGCCAGTAGATACGACAGGTATACTGAAGCTTTCTTT; CDR3 protein: CASRYDRYTEAFF
J gene: TRBJ1-1; V gene: TRBV20-1; clone size: many; D gene: NA; CDR3 DNA: TGCAGTGCTAGACTAGACTGGGGGTGGGAAGCTTTCTTT; CDR3 protein: CSARLDWGWEAFF
J gene: TRBJ1-1; V gene: TRBV11-2; clone size: many; D gene: NA; CDR3 DNA: TGTGCCAGCAGCTTAGATCACAAGGGGTCGACTTTCTTT; CDR3 protein: CASSLDHKGSTFF
J gene: TRBJ1-5; V gene: TRBV2; clone size: few; D gene: TRBD1; CDR3 DNA: TGTGCCAGCATCCAGGGGGCAGGCCAGCCCCAGCATTTT; CDR3 protein: CASIQGAGQPQHF
J gene: TRBJ1-1; V gene: TRBV7-9; clone size: few; D gene: NA; CDR3 DNA: TGTGCCAGCAGCTTAAGCGGGACAAGGCAGGGCACTGAAGCTTTCTTT; CDR3 protein: CASSLSGTRQGTEAFF